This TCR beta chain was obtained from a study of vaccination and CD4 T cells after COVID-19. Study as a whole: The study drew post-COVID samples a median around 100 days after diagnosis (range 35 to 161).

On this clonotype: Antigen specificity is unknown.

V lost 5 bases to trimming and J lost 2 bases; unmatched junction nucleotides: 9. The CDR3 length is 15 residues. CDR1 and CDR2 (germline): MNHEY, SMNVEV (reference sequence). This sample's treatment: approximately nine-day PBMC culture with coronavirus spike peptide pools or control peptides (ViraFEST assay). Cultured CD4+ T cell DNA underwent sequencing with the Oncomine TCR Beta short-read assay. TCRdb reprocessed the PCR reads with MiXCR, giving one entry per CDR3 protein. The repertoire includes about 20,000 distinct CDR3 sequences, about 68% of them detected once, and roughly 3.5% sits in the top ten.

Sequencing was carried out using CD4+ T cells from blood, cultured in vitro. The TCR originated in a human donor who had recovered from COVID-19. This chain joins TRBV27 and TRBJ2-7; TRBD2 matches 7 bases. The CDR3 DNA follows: TGTGCCAGCAGTCGGGTGCGCGGGGGTACCTACGAGCAGTACTTC. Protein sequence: CASSRVRGGTYEQYF.